This TCR beta chain is from a study of blood T cell repertoires in COVID-19. The sample holds one count of this clone. V was cut by 2 bases and J by 7 bases, with 12 bases left in between. This CDR3 spans 14 amino acids. CDR1 is SGHVS, CDR2 FQNEAQ, per germline. Sequenced by immunoSEQ multiplex PCR; TCRdb stores in-frame clones only, minus some. The top ten hold about 1.5% of the sample, which has around 300,000 clones, around 88% seen once. The chain employs TRBV7-8 and TRBJ1-5; D possibly corresponds to TRBD1 (6 bases). Sequencing was carried out using peripheral blood. The receptor was derived from a woman in her 30s with COVID-19, enrolled during active disease. This chain's CDR3 is CASSLSWTEQPQHF. The CDR3 nucleotides are TGTGCCAGCAGCTTATCATGGACAGAACAGCCCCAGCATTTT.